The text below deals with one T cell receptor beta chain. Its cognate antigen is unknown. The sample originates from a study of CD8 T cells in Susac syndrome. Study observations and caveats: Expansion of clones was not seen in the CD4+ T cell repertoires of Susac syndrome.

Sequencing of TCR beta was carried out in blood CD8+ and CD4+ T cells. J lost 8 bases, V lost 2 bases, and 12 bases had no gene match. The CDR3 is 15 residues long. CDR1 is SGDLS, CDR2 YYNGEE, per germline. The RNA, about 0.45 to 1 ug, was put through reverse transcription using random hexamers. TCRdb fed the immunoSEQ multiplex PCR reads into MiXCR, producing one record per CDR3 protein. This table holds 170,000 or so distinct CDR3 sequences, around 95% found once. This sequence was found in a human donor with Susac syndrome. The chain carries TRBV9 and TRBJ1-1, with 7 bases fitting TRBD1. Specimen: CD4+ T cells from PBMCs. CDR3 DNA sequence: TGTGCCAGCAGCGTGGATGGGAACAGGGGAGAGGAAGCTTTCTTT. Protein product: CASSVDGNRGEEAFF.